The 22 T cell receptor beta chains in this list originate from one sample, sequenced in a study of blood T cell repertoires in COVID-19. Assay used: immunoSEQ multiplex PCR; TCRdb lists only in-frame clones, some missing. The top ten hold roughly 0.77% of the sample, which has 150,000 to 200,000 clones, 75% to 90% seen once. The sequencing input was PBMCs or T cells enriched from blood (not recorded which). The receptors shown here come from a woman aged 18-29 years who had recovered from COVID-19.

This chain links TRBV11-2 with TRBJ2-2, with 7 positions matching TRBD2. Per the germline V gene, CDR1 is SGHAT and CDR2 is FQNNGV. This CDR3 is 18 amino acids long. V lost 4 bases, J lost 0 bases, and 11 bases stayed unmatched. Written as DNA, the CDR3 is TGTGCCAGCAGCTCCCGGGCCCGGCTAGCGGCGAACACCGGGGAGCTGTTTTTT. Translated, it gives CASSSRARLAANTGELFF.

The CDR3 is CASRGTGTGTNEQFF. CDR3 DNA: TGTGCCAGCAGGGGGACAGGGACTGGGACAAATGAGCAGTTCTTC. The chain links TRBV2 to TRBJ2-1; 9 bases match TRBD1. In germline, CDR1 is SNHLY, CDR2 FYNNEI. The CDR3 has 15 residues. Germline trimming cut 6 bases from V and 7 bases from J; bases unmatched to any gene: 10.

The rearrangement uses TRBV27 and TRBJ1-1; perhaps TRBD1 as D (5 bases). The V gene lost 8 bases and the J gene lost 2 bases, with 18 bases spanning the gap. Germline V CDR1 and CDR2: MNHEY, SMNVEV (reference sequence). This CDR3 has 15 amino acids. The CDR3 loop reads CASSLGAGPNTEAFF. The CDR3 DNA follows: TGTGCCAGCTCACTTGGGGCAGGGCCAAACACTGAAGCTTTCTTT.

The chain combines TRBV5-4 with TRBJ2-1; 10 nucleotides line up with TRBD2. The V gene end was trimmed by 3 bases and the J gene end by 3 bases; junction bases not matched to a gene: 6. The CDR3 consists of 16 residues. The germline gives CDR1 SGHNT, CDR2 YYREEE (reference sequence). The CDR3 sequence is CASSSLRTSGYNEQFF. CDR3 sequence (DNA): TGTGCCAGCAGCTCCCTCAGGACTAGCGGCTACAATGAGCAGTTCTTC.

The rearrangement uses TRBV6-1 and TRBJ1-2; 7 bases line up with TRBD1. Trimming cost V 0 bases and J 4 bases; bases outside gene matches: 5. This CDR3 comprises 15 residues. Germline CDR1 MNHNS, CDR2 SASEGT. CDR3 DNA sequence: TGTGCCAGCAGTGAAGCGGCGGGACAGAGCTATGGCTACACCTTC. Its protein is CASSEAAGQSYGYTF.

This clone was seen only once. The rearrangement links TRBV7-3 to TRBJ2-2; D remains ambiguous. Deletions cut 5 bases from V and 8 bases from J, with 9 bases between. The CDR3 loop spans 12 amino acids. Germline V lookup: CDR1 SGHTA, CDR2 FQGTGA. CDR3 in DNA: TGTGCCAGCAGCCCCAGGTCAGGGGAGCTGTTTTTT. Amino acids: CASSPRSGELFF.

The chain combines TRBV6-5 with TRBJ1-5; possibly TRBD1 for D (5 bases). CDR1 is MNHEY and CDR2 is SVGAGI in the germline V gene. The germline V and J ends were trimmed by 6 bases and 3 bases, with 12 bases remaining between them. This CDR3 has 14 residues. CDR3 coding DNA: TGTGCCAGCAGCGCGGGGGGTTACAATCAGCCCCAGCATTTT. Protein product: CASSAGGYNQPQHF.

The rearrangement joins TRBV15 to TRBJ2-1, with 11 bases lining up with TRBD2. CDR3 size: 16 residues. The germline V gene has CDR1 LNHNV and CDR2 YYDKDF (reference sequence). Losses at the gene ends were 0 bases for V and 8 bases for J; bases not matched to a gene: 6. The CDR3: CATSRDLSGRGDEQFF. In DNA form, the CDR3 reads TGTGCCACCAGCAGAGACCTTAGCGGGAGGGGTGATGAGCAGTTCTTC.

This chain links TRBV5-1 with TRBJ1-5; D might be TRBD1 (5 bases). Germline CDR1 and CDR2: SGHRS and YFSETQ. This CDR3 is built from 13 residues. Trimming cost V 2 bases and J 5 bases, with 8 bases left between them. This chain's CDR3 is CASSFQGDQPQHF. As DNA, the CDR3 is TGCGCCAGCAGCTTTCAGGGTGATCAGCCCCAGCATTTT.

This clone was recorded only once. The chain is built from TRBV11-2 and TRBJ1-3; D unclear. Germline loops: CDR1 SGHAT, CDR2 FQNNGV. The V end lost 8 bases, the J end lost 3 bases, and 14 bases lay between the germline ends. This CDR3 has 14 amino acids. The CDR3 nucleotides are TGTGCCAGCCTAGGACTTTTACATGGAAACACCATATATTTT. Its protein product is CASLGLLHGNTIYF.

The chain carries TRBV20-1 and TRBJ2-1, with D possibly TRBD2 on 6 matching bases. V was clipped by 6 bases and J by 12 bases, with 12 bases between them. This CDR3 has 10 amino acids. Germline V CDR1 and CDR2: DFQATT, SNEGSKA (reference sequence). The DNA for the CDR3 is TGCAGTGCCCTCGGGACTGGGCAGTTCTTC. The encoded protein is CSALGTGQFF.

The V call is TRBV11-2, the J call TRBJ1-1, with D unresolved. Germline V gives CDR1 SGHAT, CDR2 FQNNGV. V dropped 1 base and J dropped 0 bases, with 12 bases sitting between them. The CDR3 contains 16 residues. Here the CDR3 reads CASSLGVSQVNTEAFF. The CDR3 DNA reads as TGTGCCAGCAGCTTAGGGGTGTCGCAGGTGAACACTGAAGCTTTCTTT.

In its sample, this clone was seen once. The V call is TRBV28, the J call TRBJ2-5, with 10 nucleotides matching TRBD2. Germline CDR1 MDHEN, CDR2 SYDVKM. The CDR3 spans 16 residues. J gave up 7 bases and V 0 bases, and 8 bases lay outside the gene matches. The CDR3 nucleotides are TGTGCCAGCAGTTTATGGCTAGCGGGAGAGGTAGGGACCCAGTACTTC. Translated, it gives CASSLWLAGEVGTQYF.

The CDR3 region is CASSLVSGSGNEQFF. Here the CDR3 DNA reads TGTGCCAGCAGCTTAGTATCCGGGAGCGGTAATGAGCAGTTCTTC. The gene calls are TRBV7-2 and TRBJ2-1; D perhaps matches TRBD2 (6 bases). Trimming removed 1 base at V and 7 bases at J, with 14 bases between. Germline CDR1 SGHTA, CDR2 FQGNSA. This CDR3 has 15 residues.

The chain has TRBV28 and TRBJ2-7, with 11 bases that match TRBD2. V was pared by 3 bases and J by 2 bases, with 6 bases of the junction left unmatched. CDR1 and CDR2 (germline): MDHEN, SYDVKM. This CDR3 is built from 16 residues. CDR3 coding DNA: TGTGCCAGCAGTTTGGGGCTAGCGGGAGGCCCCTACGAGCAGTACTTC. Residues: CASSLGLAGGPYEQYF.

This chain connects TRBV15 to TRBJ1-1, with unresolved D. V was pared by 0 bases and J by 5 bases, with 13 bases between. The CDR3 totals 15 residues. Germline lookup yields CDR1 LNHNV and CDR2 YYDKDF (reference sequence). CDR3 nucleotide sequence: TGTGCCACCAGCAGAGATTTGGTGGGCGAGACTGAAGCTTTCTTT. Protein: CATSRDLVGETEAFF.

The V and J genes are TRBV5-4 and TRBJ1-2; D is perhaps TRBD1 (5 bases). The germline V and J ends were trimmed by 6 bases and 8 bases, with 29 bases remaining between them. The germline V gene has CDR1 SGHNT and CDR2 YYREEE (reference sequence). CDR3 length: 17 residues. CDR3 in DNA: TGTGCCAGCACCTATTGGGCAGGTGGGGGACTAGTATTCGGCTACACCTTC. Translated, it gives CASTYWAGGGLVFGYTF.

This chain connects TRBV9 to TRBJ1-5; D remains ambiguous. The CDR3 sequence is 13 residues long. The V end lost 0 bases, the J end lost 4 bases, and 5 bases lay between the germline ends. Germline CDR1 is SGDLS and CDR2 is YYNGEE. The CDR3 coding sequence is TGTGCCAGCAGCGTAGAGGAGAATCAGCCCCAGCATTTT. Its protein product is CASSVEENQPQHF.

The DNA for the CDR3 is TGCGCCAGCAGCCAAGATTTGGCTAGCGGGAGAAATGAGCAGTTCTTC. This codes for CASSQDLASGRNEQFF. The chain joins TRBV4-3 to TRBJ2-1; 10 nucleotides agree with TRBD2. Per the germline V gene, CDR1 is LGHNA and CDR2 is YSLEER. V dropped 0 bases and J dropped 7; count of bases not matched to a gene: 6. CDR3 size: 16 residues.

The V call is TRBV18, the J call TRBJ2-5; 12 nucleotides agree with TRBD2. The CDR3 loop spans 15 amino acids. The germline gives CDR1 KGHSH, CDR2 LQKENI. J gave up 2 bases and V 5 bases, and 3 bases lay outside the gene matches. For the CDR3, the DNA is TGTGCCAGCTCAAGGACTAGCGGGGAACAAGAGACCCAGTACTTC. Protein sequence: CASSRTSGEQETQYF.

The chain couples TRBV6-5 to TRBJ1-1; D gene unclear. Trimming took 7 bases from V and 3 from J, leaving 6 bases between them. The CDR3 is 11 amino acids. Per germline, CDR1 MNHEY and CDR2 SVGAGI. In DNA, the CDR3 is TGTGCCAGCATGAGGGACACTGAAGCTTTCTTT. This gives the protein CASMRDTEAFF.

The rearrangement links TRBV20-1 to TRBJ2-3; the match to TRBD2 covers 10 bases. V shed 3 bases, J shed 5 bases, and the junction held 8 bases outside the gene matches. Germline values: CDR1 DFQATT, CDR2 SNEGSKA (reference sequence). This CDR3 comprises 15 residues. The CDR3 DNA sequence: TGCAGTGCTAGTCCTAGCGGGAGTATGGAAGATACGCAGTATTTT. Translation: CSASPSGSMEDTQYF.